This TCR beta chain was obtained from a study of response to subunit inactivated influenza vaccine. Between the trimmed V and J ends, which lost 1 base and 6 bases, there was a span of 13 bases. The V gene's germline CDR1 is SEHNR and CDR2 FQNEAQ (reference sequence). The CDR3 runs to 15 residues. Worth noting for this clonotype: What it binds is unknown.

Via MiXCR, TCRdb re-called the RT-PCR reads, giving one row per CDR3 protein. The sample contains about 520,000 distinct CDR3 sequences, approximately 7.3% of which appear only once. Broader study findings: After each seasonal influenza vaccination, few new T cells are recruited, the authors suggested.

The J gene is TRBJ2-1, the V gene TRBV7-9; D perhaps matches TRBD2 (7 bases). This receptor was obtained from a man between 50 and 70 years old who received an inactivated influenza vaccine. The input for sequencing was PBMCs from blood, taken roughly 24 months after vaccination. This chain's CDR3 is CASSLEGGQANEQFF. CDR3 DNA: TGTGCCAGCAGCTTAGAGGGGGGGCAGGCCAATGAGCAGTTCTTC.